These T cell receptor beta chains were read from a single sample in a study of blood T cell repertoires in COVID-19. Data came from immunoSEQ multiplex PCR; TCRdb stores just in-frame clones and leaves some out. Found here are more than 35,000 clones, approximately 86% of them singletons; the top ten hold 15% to 20%. Sequenced sample: peripheral blood. The receptors here all came from a man in his 70s with acute or convalescent COVID-19. CDR3s include the opening cysteine and the closing phenylalanine or tryptophan. The D gene is left open where the match is weak. Size values are once, few and many counts, or a class for expanded clones, and some rows have none.

V gene	clone size	J gene	D gene	CDR3 DNA	CDR3 protein
TRBV3-1/TRBV3-2	once	TRBJ2-1	TRBD1	TGTGCCAGCAGCCAAGTCGGGACAGGGGAGTTCTTC	CASSQVGTGEFF
TRBV7-9	.	TRBJ1-4	.	TGTGCCAGCAGCTTAAGGCAAGGGACACTTAATGAAAAACTGTTTTTT	CASSLRQGTLNEKLFF
TRBV28	.	TRBJ2-5	.	TGTGCCAGCAGTTTACCAGGTAGCGGTGTGACCCAGTACTTC	CASSLPGSGVTQYF
TRBV24-1	.	TRBJ2-2	TRBD1	TGTGCCACCAGTGATCCGACAGGGGGTATCGGGGAGCTGTTTTTT	CATSDPTGGIGELFF
TRBV7-2	.	TRBJ1-5	.	TGTGCCAGCACACAGAGCGCAGGGCAGCCCCAGCATTTT	CASTQSAGQPQHF
TRBV4-3	.	TRBJ2-1	TRBD2	TGCGCCAGCAGCCAGAGGACCAGCTCCCCGGGGGGATACAATGAGCAGTTCTTC	CASSQRTSSPGGYNEQFF
TRBV2	.	TRBJ2-7	TRBD1	TGTGCCAGCAGAGCGCCCGGGACAGGGGCCCATTACGAGCAGTACTTC	CASRAPGTGAHYEQYF
TRBV5-1	.	TRBJ1-4	.	TGCGCCAGCAGCTTGGCCAGGGATAATGAAAAACTGTTTTTT	CASSLARDNEKLFF
TRBV7-9	.	TRBJ1-1	TRBD1	TGTGCCAGCAGCTTATCAGGGGGAATTCCTGAAGCTTTCTTT	CASSLSGGIPEAFF
TRBV6-1	.	TRBJ2-1	TRBD1	TGTGCCAGCAGTGAAGAGGCAGGGGGCTCTGAGCAGTTCTTC	CASSEEAGGSEQFF
TRBV24-1	.	TRBJ1-5	TRBD1	TGTGCCACCAGTGACGCGGGACAGGGTTCGCATCAGCCCCAGCATTTT	CATSDAGQGSHQPQHF
TRBV18	.	TRBJ2-1	TRBD1	TGTGCCAGCTCGGCCCGGGGGACAGGGGGCAAAAATGAGCAGTTCTTC	CASSARGTGGKNEQFF
TRBV2	.	TRBJ2-6	TRBD1	TGTGCCAGCAGTGAACAGGGGGCTGGGGCCAACGTCCTGACTTTC	CASSEQGAGANVLTF
TRBV6-6	.	TRBJ1-3	.	TGTGCCAGCAGCGACACAGGGTTGGGCGGAAACACCATATATTTT	CASSDTGLGGNTIYF
TRBV7-2	once	TRBJ2-3	.	TGTGCCAGCAGCTCAAACGAGGGCCCAGATACGCAGTATTTT	CASSSNEGPDTQYF
TRBV5-6	.	TRBJ1-2	.	TGTGCCAGCAGCTTGGAGGCAGGATCCCATGGCTACACCTTC	CASSLEAGSHGYTF
TRBV2	.	TRBJ2-1	.	TGTGCCAGCAGGGATACAGGTACGGGGCAGTTCTTC	CASRDTGTGQFF
TRBV9	.	TRBJ1-3	.	TGTGCCAGCAGCTACAGGGCTGGAAACACCATATATTTT	CASSYRAGNTIYF
TRBV28	.	TRBJ2-7	.	TGTGCCAGCAGTCGGCGGGACAGAACCTCCTACGAGCAGTACTTC	CASSRRDRTSYEQYF
TRBV3-1/TRBV3-2	.	TRBJ2-7	TRBD1	TGTGCCAGCAGCCGTGCCGGGACAGTTCACGAGCAGTACTTC	CASSRAGTVHEQYF
TRBV11-2	.	TRBJ1-5	.	TGTGCCAGCAGCCCTGACAGAACAAATCAGCCCCAGCATTTT	CASSPDRTNQPQHF
TRBV5-1	.	TRBJ2-6	TRBD1	TGCGCCACCGGACAGGGATTTAACTCTGGGGCCAACGTCCTGACTTTC	CATGQGFNSGANVLTF
TRBV10-3	once	TRBJ1-2	.	TGTGCCATCAGTGCGCAGGGGAGCGACTATGGCTACACCTTC	CAISAQGSDYGYTF
TRBV4-3	.	TRBJ2-5	TRBD2	TGCGCCAGCAGCCTAGTTATAGCGGGCGAAACTCAAGAGACCCAGTACTTC	CASSLVIAGETQETQYF
TRBV6-5	.	TRBJ2-7	.	TGTGCCAGCAGTTACTCAGCGGGTTCCTACGAGCAGTACTTC	CASSYSAGSYEQYF
TRBV18	.	TRBJ2-3	.	TGTGCCAGCTCACCCCTTCGGGGAGTAGAGACAGATACGCAGTATTTT	CASSPLRGVETDTQYF
TRBV6-5	.	TRBJ1-5	.	TGTGCCAGCTTTCACCCGGGGGGTCAGCCCCAGCATTTT	CASFHPGGQPQHF
TRBV7-2	.	TRBJ2-1	TRBD2	TGTGCCAGCAGCTTTGGTTGGACTAGCGGGAGGATCAATGAGCAGTTCTTC	CASSFGWTSGRINEQFF
TRBV5-5	once	TRBJ1-5	TRBD1	TGTGCCAGCAGCGGTACAGGGGGCTCTCAGCCCCAGCATTTT	CASSGTGGSQPQHF
TRBV3-1/TRBV3-2	.	TRBJ1-3	TRBD1	TGTGCCAGCAGCCCGGACAGGGTGGCTTCTGGAAACACCATATATTTT	CASSPDRVASGNTIYF
TRBV28	.	TRBJ2-1	TRBD2	TGTGCCAGCAGACCGGGACTAGCGGGCTACAATGAGCAGTTCTTC	CASRPGLAGYNEQFF
TRBV5-4	once	TRBJ2-7	.	TGTGCCAGCAGCTTTTACGGGAGCTACGAGCAGTACTTC	CASSFYGSYEQYF
TRBV19	.	TRBJ2-1	TRBD2	TGTGCCAGTAGTACCCCCCTACTAATGACTAGCGGGAGGGCGGATGAGCAGTTCTTC	CASSTPLLMTSGRADEQFF
TRBV19	.	TRBJ1-6	TRBD1	TGTGCCAGTACTACCGGGACAGTGGAAACACCCCTCCACTTT	CASTTGTVETPLHF
TRBV6-2/TRBV6-3	.	TRBJ2-7	.	TGTGCCAGCAGCCCCGCAGGGGGCGGGGGATACGAGCAGTACTTC	CASSPAGGGGYEQYF
TRBV5-4	.	TRBJ1-4	TRBD1	TGTGCCAGCAGCACGCGACAGGGGGATGAAAAACTGTTTTTT	CASSTRQGDEKLFF